This section outlines one TCR beta chain sequence together with its context. Germline V gives CDR1 SEHNR, CDR2 FQNEAQ (reference sequence). The CDR3 is 13 amino acids. Trimming removed 4 bases at V and 11 bases at J, with 15 bases between. TCRdb's copy holds only in-frame clones and misses some; the assay was immunoSEQ multiplex PCR. The data contain some 45,000 clones, about nine tenths of them singletons. This sample was included in a study of PD-1 blockade in classical Hodgkin lymphoma. Every patient was affected by relapse after autologous stem cell transplantation, while exposure to brentuximab vedotin was not uniform.

This receptor was obtained from a human donor with classical Hodgkin lymphoma. The material was peripheral blood mononuclear cells (PBMCs), obtained at baseline. V and J are TRBV7-9 and TRBJ1-3; no definite D call. DNA of the CDR3: TGTGCCAGCAGCTCCCCTTTGCCGTCAGCCATATATTTT. Protein: CASSSPLPSAIYF.